Each of the 27 T cell receptor beta chains below was sequenced from the same sample in a study of blood T cells in healthy people across ages. It was with a sample-barcoded 5' primer and a J-beta primer mix that a second PCR of roughly 7 to 12 cycles was run. Each CDR3 protein gets one entry after TCRdb re-called the 5' RACE reads with MiXCR. The repertoire holds about 1.4 million distinct CDR3 sequences, with roughly 60% as singletons. Sample: blood. The source of these receptors is a young man in good health.

The chain carries TRBV3-1 and TRBJ1-2; D may be TRBD1 (6 bases). CDR1 is LGHDT, CDR2 YNNKEL, per germline (reference sequence). The V gene lost 2 bases and the J gene lost 1 base, with 17 bases spanning the gap. CDR3 size: 17 residues. CDR3: CASSQLTVTGNNYGYTF. The CDR3 DNA follows: TGTGCCAGCAGCCAATTAACAGTCACAGGGAATAACTATGGCTACACCTTC.

To note about this clonotype: The junction differs from germline at one of its ends, possibly a read error. The gene calls are TRBV11-3 and TRBJ2-7, with 8 bases identical to TRBD1. Germline CDR1 SGHNT, CDR2 YENEEA. The CDR3 loop spans 14 amino acids. CDR3 coding DNA: TGTGCCTGCAGCTTACGGACAGGGCCCTACGAGCAGTACTTC. The encoded protein is CACSLRTGPYEQYF.

To note about this clonotype: No conserved phenylalanine or tryptophan is present at the end of the CDR3, so a read error is the likely explanation. The chain uses TRBV29-1 and TRBJ1-2; perhaps TRBD1 as D (5 bases). The CDR3 totals 14 residues. The germline V gene encodes CDR1 SQVTM and CDR2 ANQGSEA. V lost 3 bases and J 2 bases, leaving 13 bases between the germline ends. The CDR3 nucleotides read TGCAGCGTTGATGTAGGGGAAAAAAACTATGGCTACACCGTC. It translates to CSVDVGEKNYGYTV.

Only a few counts were recorded for this clonotype. The chain is built from TRBV6-2 or TRBV6-3 and TRBJ2-5; 7 positions agree with TRBD2. The germline gives CDR1 MNHEY, CDR2 SVGEGT. The CDR3 consists of 14 residues. The V segment lost 7 bases and the J segment 2 bases; nucleotides outside the gene matches: 7. CDR3 DNA sequence: TGTGCCAGCATACCGGGGGGACTGCAAGAGACCCAGTACTTC. Its protein product is CASIPGGLQETQYF.

This clonotype has only a few counts. The V and J genes are TRBV6-2 or TRBV6-3 and TRBJ2-7, with D perhaps TRBD1 or TRBD2 (5 bases each). The ends were cut back, 7 bases at V and 3 bases at J, with 16 bases in the middle. Germline lookup yields CDR1 MNHEY and CDR2 SVGEGT. The CDR3 spans 14 residues. The CDR3 here is CASNPGRSDYEQYF. CDR3 coding DNA: TGTGCCAGCAATCCGGGACGGAGTGACTACGAGCAGTACTTC.

The chain is built from TRBV7-9 and TRBJ2-1; D not resolved. Germline V CDR1 and CDR2: SEHNR, FQNEAQ (reference sequence). The CDR3 is 14 amino acids. Trimming removed 3 bases from V and 7 bases from J, with 13 bases in between. The CDR3 bases are TGTGCCAGCAGCTTCACTGGGGTGGGGAATGAGCAGTTCTTC. Its translation: CASSFTGVGNEQFF.

In its sample, this clonotype was seen a few times. This rearrangement joins TRBV7-9 to TRBJ2-7, with D possibly being TRBD1 (6 bases). The J call may be mistaken, given a closer DNA end match to TRBJ2-5. This CDR3 comprises 15 residues. Germline V gene data show CDR1 as SEHNR and CDR2 as FQNEAQ (reference sequence). The CDR3 region is CASSFPQGLGETQYF. As DNA, the CDR3 is TGTGCCAGCAGCTTCCCACAGGGTCTGGGGGAGACCCAGTACTTC.

The CDR3 bases are TGCAGCGTTTCACCTGCAACTAATGAAAAACTGTTTTTT. Its protein product is CSVSPATNEKLFF. The chain couples TRBV29-1 to TRBJ1-4; no firm D call. The V gene's germline CDR1 is SQVTM and CDR2 ANQGSEA. The ends were cut back, 5 bases at V and 0 bases at J, with 7 bases in the middle. There are 13 residues in the CDR3.

V and J are TRBV10-3 and TRBJ2-5; the D gene could be TRBD1 or TRBD2 (5 bases each). The V gene's germline CDR1 is ENHRY and CDR2 SYGVKD. This CDR3 has 13 amino acids. The V gene lost 8 bases and the J gene lost 5 bases, with 15 bases spanning the gap. CDR3 protein: CAIRDRIRETQYF. The DNA of the CDR3 is TGTGCCATCCGGGACCGTATTCGGGAGACCCAGTACTTC.

The V and J genes are TRBV20-1 and TRBJ1-5; D is possibly TRBD1 (5 bases). CDR1 is DFQATT and CDR2 is SNEGSKA in the germline V gene (reference sequence). V lost 5 bases to trimming and J lost 7 bases, with 18 bases between them. The CDR3 has 14 residues. CDR3: CSALHGQTEQPQHF. CDR3 DNA sequence: TGCAGTGCTCTCCACGGACAAACGGAACAGCCCCAGCATTTT.

This clonotype has more than one count but fewer than ten. Written as DNA, the CDR3 is TGTGCCAGCAGTTACGGGGACAGGAACACCGGGGAGCTGTTTTTT. Amino acid sequence: CASSYGDRNTGELFF. The chain is built from TRBV6-6 and TRBJ2-2; 7 nucleotides match TRBD1. This CDR3 spans 15 amino acids. Germline CDR1 is MNHNY and CDR2 is SVGAGI (reference sequence). With V trimmed by 2 bases and J by 1 base, 1 base remained unmatched.

The rearrangement links TRBV27 to TRBJ1-5, with D uncertain. The CDR3 is made up of 13 amino acids. Germline values: CDR1 MNHEY, CDR2 SMNVEV (reference sequence). V was pared by 0 bases and J by 10 bases, with 10 bases between. Here the CDR3 DNA reads TGTGCCAGCAGTTTATCATCAGATTCCCCCCAGCATTTT. Translation gives CASSLSSDSPQHF.

The sample holds a few counts of this clonotype. The rearrangement uses TRBV6-5 and TRBJ2-7, with a tentative D call TRBD2 (6 bases). This CDR3 has 15 amino acids. Trimming took 4 bases from V and 2 from J, leaving 15 bases between them. CDR1 is MNHEY, CDR2 SVGAGI, per germline. CDR3 amino acids: CASSLIGGETYEQYF. In nucleotides, the CDR3 is TGTGCCAGCAGTTTGATAGGCGGGGAAACCTACGAGCAGTACTTC.

This clonotype was counted only a few times. CDR3 DNA sequence: TGTGCCAGCAGCTCGGCTAGCGGGAGGGCCTGGAATGAGCAGTTCTTC. This encodes CASSSASGRAWNEQFF. The chain joins TRBV9 to TRBJ2-1; 12 nucleotides agree with TRBD2. CDR3 size: 16 residues. With 4 bases clipped from V and 7 bases from J, the junction kept 9 bases outside the gene matches. Germline CDR1 reads SGDLS; CDR2 reads YYNGEE.

This clonotype has a single count. The chain links TRBV11-2 to TRBJ2-1; no clear D. Trimming took off 1 base at V and 5 bases at J, with 15 bases between the two ends. Germline V gene sequence: CDR1 SGHAT, CDR2 FQNNGV. This CDR3 has 16 residues. The CDR3 reads CASSLAPAATDNEQFF. DNA for the CDR3: TGTGCCAGCAGCTTAGCCCCGGCGGCTACAGACAATGAGCAGTTCTTC. Full variable domain (outside the CDR3, taken from reference TRBV11-2 and TRBJ2-1): EAGVAQSPRYKIIEKRQSVAFWCNPISGHATLYWYQQILGQGPKLLIQFQNNGVVDDSQLPKDRFSAERLKGVDSTLKIQPAKLEDSAVYLCASSLAPAATDNEQFFGPGTRLTVL.

The chain recombines TRBV6-2 or TRBV6-3 with TRBJ2-7, with 7 positions matching TRBD2. With the DNA end fitting TRBJ2-4 better, the J assignment may be wrong. Germline loops: CDR1 MNHEY, CDR2 SVGEGT. The CDR3 is made up of 14 amino acids. This CDR3 reads CASSPLGGGYIQYF. The CDR3 nucleotides read TGTGCCAGCAGCCCCCTGGGGGGAGGGTACATTCAGTACTTC.

There are a few counts of this clonotype. The rearrangement links TRBV6-2 or TRBV6-3 to TRBJ1-5; no clear D. The CDR3 totals 15 residues. V lost 2 bases and J lost 7, with 15 bases in between. Germline loops: CDR1 MNHEY, CDR2 SVGEGT. CDR3: CASSYGGPLPQPQHF. The CDR3 DNA reads TGTGCCAGCAGTTACGGAGGGCCCCTTCCACAGCCCCAGCATTTT.

A few counts support this clonotype. The chain recombines TRBV7-2 with TRBJ2-3; D is perhaps TRBD2 (5 bases). V was shortened by 1 base and J by 0 bases, with 11 bases between the two germline ends. Germline V gene data show CDR1 as SGHTA and CDR2 as FQGNSA. There are 16 residues in the CDR3. The DNA of the CDR3 is TGTGCCAGCAGCTTAGTTGGGAGCACTAGCACAGATACGCAGTATTTT. The encoded protein is CASSLVGSTSTDTQYF.

This clonotype was found once. The chain uses TRBV7-9 and TRBJ2-1; the D gene is possibly TRBD1 (6 bases). CDR1 and CDR2 from the germline V gene are SEHNR and FQNEAQ (reference sequence). V lost 5 bases and J lost 2, with 19 bases in between. The CDR3 has 17 amino acids. CDR3 nucleotide sequence: TGTGCCAGCAGCGACAAAGGACAGCTCGTTCCCTACAATGAGCAGTTCTTC. Its translation is CASSDKGQLVPYNEQFF.

This clonotype has a handful of counts. V is TRBV4-1 and J is TRBJ1-1; D is perhaps TRBD1 (6 bases). The V gene's germline CDR1 is MGHRA and CDR2 YSYEKL. The CDR3 runs to 12 residues. The V and J ends lost 8 bases and 4 bases respectively, with 11 bases between them. CDR3 coding DNA: TGCGCCAGCGGACAGTCGGGCACTGAAGCTTTCTTT. Residues: CASGQSGTEAFF.

V and J are TRBV29-1 and TRBJ1-6, with a possible D match to TRBD1 (6 bases). Germline V CDR1 and CDR2: SQVTM, ANQGSEA. This CDR3 is built from 12 residues. V lost 7 bases, J lost 7 bases, and 11 bases lay in between. The CDR3 DNA sequence: TGCAGCGACAGGGAGGGGAATTCACCCCTCCACTTT. This gives the protein CSDREGNSPLHF.

This clonotype was observed a handful of times. The rearrangement links TRBV4-1 to TRBJ1-4; 8 bases match TRBD1. The CDR3 runs 17 residues. Trimming at V came to 1 base and at J to 5 bases, leaving 9 bases not matched to a gene. CDR1 is MGHRA and CDR2 is YSYEKL in the germline V gene. The CDR3 sequence is CASSQGGRGPLNEKLFF. The CDR3 region has the DNA TGCGCCAGCAGCCAAGGGGGCAGGGGGCCTTTAAATGAAAAACTGTTTTTT.

The chain couples TRBV7-9 to TRBJ2-5; D gene uncertain. This CDR3 region has 13 residues. Germline CDR1 is SEHNR and CDR2 is FQNEAQ (reference sequence). V was clipped by 1 base and J by 9 bases, with 12 bases between them. CDR3 nucleotides: TGTGCCAGCAGCTTAGATAGCACCGAGCCCCAGTACTTC. This sequence encodes CASSLDSTEPQYF. The variable domain in full, completed from reference TRBV7-9 and TRBJ2-5, reads DTGVSQNPRHKITKRGQNVTFRCDPISEHNRLYWYRQTLGQGPEFLTYFQNEAQLEKSRLLSDRFSAERPKGSFSTLEIQRTEQGDSAMYLCASSLDSTEPQYFGPGTRLLVL.

The J gene is TRBJ1-4, the V gene TRBV27; TRBD1 is a possible D gene (6 bases). Trimming removed 5 bases from V and 7 bases from J, with 11 bases in between. The CDR3 runs to 13 residues. Germline values: CDR1 MNHEY, CDR2 SMNVEV (reference sequence). CDR3 sequence (DNA): TGTGCCAGCAGTGCCTACAGGGTTGAAAAACTGTTTTTT. Amino acids: CASSAYRVEKLFF.

This chain links TRBV20-1 with TRBJ2-3, with 7 bases lining up with TRBD2. This CDR3 region has 15 residues. The germline gives CDR1 DFQATT, CDR2 SNEGSKA (reference sequence). V was pared by 2 bases and J by 5 bases, with 10 bases of the junction left unmatched. The CDR3, as DNA: TGCAGTGCTAGACCGCACACGACTAGCCAAGATACGCAGTATTTT. It translates to CSARPHTTSQDTQYF.

J is TRBJ2-4 and V is TRBV7-9, with D maybe TRBD2 (6 bases). Trimming took 6 bases from V and 9 from J, leaving 15 bases between them. This CDR3 contains 13 residues. Looked up from germline, CDR1 is SEHNR and CDR2 is FQNEAQ (reference sequence). CDR3 loop: CASRTAPEGIQYF. CDR3 in DNA: TGTGCCAGCAGGACGGCCCCGGAGGGCATTCAGTACTTC. Variable domain in full (rest from reference TRBV7-9 and TRBJ2-4): DTGVSQNPRHKITKRGQNVTFRCDPISEHNRLYWYRQTLGQGPEFLTYFQNEAQLEKSRLLSDRFSAERPKGSFSTLEIQRTEQGDSAMYLCASRTAPEGIQYFGAGTRLSVL.

The gene calls are TRBV10-3 and TRBJ1-3; D is uncertain. The CDR3 runs 14 residues. Trimming pared 7 bases from V and 0 bases from J, leaving 10 bases between. From germline, CDR1 is ENHRY and CDR2 SYGVKD. The CDR3 nucleotides read TGTGCCATCACCCCGACCAACTCTGGAAACACCATATATTTT. Its protein product is CAITPTNSGNTIYF.